This TCR beta chain was profiled in a study of STAT5B mutations in CD4+ large granular lymphocyte leukemia. The wider study: The CDR3 'QG' motif was associated with a particular HLA allele among healthy donors.

Overall study results and limits: Data were not HLA-matched across samples. Compared with healthy controls (2/35), patient top clones favored TRBV06 (8/27).

As to this clone: Its antigen remains unknown.

From germline, CDR1 is SNHLY and CDR2 FYNNEI. CDR3 length: 13 residues. V gave up 6 bases and J gave up 2 bases, with 7 bases separating them. Measured with immunoSEQ multiplex PCR; TCRdb has only the in-frame clones, and not every one. The repertoire holds 30,000 to 40,000 clones, with roughly 85% as singletons. Material for sequencing was CD4+ T cells from blood buffy coats. The V and J genes are TRBV2 and TRBJ1-4; D is ambiguous. This TCR came from a human donor in good health. In DNA form, the CDR3 reads TGTGCCAGCAGCCTGGAGACTAATGAAAAACTGTTTTTT. This translates into CASSLETNEKLFF.